This T cell receptor (beta chain) was found in a study of spatial heterogeneity in lung cancer. Study-wide points: Ubiquitous expanded tumor TCRs showed up in blood more at resection than follow-up.

The time point was: sample taken at primary tumor resection. Whole RNA from tumor, nontumor lung or frozen PBMC was sequenced unsorted. The donor population consisted of under 75 patients with untreated, early-stage non-small cell lung cancer. TCR cDNA molecules each carried a unique molecular identifier. TCRdb fed the 5' RACE reads into MiXCR, producing one record per CDR3 protein. The repertoire includes approximately 81,000 distinct CDR3 sequences, about 12% of them detected once, and approximately 4.2% sits in the top ten. A remark on this clonotype: Its cognate antigen is unknown.

The source was PBMCs, collected at surgery. The TCR comes from a male donor with early-stage non-small cell lung cancer.

The CDR3 DNA reads TGTGCCAGCTCCGCACTAGCGGGAGTGGAGACCCAGTACTTC. Its translation: CASSALAGVETQYF. V gene TRBV2 combines with J gene TRBJ2-5; 11 bases are a match to TRBD2. J gave up 5 bases and V 8 bases, and 7 bases lay outside the gene matches. The CDR3 extends over 14 amino acids. Germline CDR1 reads SNHLY; CDR2 reads FYNNEI.